This TCR beta chain emerged from a study of human T cells and chemical hapten exposure. From the RACE reads, TCRdb called clonotypes with MiXCR, one entry per CDR3 protein. The table includes tens of thousands of distinct CDR3 sequences, more than 30% detected once. Notes on this clonotype: Its antigen is currently unknown.

Stated time point: patch test 1, 2 weeks after DPC sensitization. This sample's treatment: therapeutic diphenylcyclopropenone sensitization with weekly scalp DPC. General study findings and limits: With alopecia, donors may have immune responses unlike healthy people's.

Germline CDR1 is MGHDK and CDR2 is SYGVNS. The CDR3 is 15 residues long. Trimming at V came to 4 bases and at J to 3 bases, leaving 4 bases not matched to a gene. This clonotype was sampled from a man aged 35 to 55 with alopecia areata. Some clones in this sample may be carry-over from other donors' samples. The source material was whole blood, sampled in connection with sensitization to the hapten diphenylcyclopropenone (DPC). The chain joins TRBV25-1 to TRBJ2-1, with TRBD2 identical over 9 bases. The CDR3, as DNA: TGTGCCAGCAGTGGGGGACTAGCCGACTACAATGAGCAGTTCTTC. Translating it yields CASSGGLADYNEQFF.